There are many counts of the clone carrying this TCR beta chain. What it recognizes is unknown. The CDR3 sequence is 14 residues long. Germline V gives CDR1 LGHNA, CDR2 YSLEER. V lost 3 bases and J 5 bases, leaving 13 bases between the germline ends. These data come from a study of beta chain features in type 1 diabetes. Study findings and constraints: For Type 1 diabetes patients, all four CD4+ subsets carried TCRB CDR3s that were moderately but significantly shorter. PCR might show a preference for shorter templates, equally across patients and controls. Sampled from patients, naive, central memory and Treg TCRB repertoires appeared more similar than those sampled from healthy donors.

The investigators reverse transcribed all of the isolated RNA, so they sequenced expressed TCRB transcripts. Assay used: immunoSEQ multiplex PCR; TCRdb lists only in-frame clones, some missing. The repertoire holds 120,000 to 150,000 clones, with under 11% as singletons. The J gene is TRBJ1-1, the V gene TRBV4-3; D may be TRBD1 (5 bases). The material sequenced was naive CD4+ T cells from blood. This receptor was taken from a man aged 18 to 30 in good health. The CDR3 here is CASSHGGTRTEAFF. CDR3 coding DNA: TGCGCCAGCAGCCACGGGGGGACGAGAACTGAAGCTTTCTTT.